Listed below are T cell receptor beta chains from one sample, sequenced in a study of PD-L1 blockade in urothelial cancer. The protocol was immunoSEQ multiplex PCR, while the TCRdb copy is restricted to in-frame clones and leaves out a portion. The sample lists over 100,000 clones, approximately 84% occurring once. The sample in question was PBMCs, obtained around atezolizumab (anti-PD-L1) treatment. These receptors were obtained from a man aged 45-65 years with urothelial cancer. Both conserved end residues are part of each CDR3.

CASSLARFGTEQFF	TRBV7-6	TRBJ2-1
CASSAYRGPNTEAFF	TRBV7-9	TRBJ1-1
CASSVTAPPGNTIYF	TRBV2	TRBJ1-3
CASKAGGSFYETQYF	TRBV2	TRBJ2-5
CASSSRTYEQYF	TRBV28	TRBJ2-7
CASSYQAGGFRNEQFF	TRBV6-5	TRBJ2-1
CASSQELDRYYTF	TRBV4-2	TRBJ1-2
CASRIGTGTDTQYF	TRBV2	TRBJ2-3
CASSPRQGNVNEQYF	TRBV5-4	TRBJ2-7
CASSFGLAGVSDTQYF	TRBV7-9	TRBJ2-3
CAISEISFSYEQYF	TRBV10-3	TRBJ2-7
CASSLGTAPYGYTF	TRBV7-9	TRBJ1-2
CASSLYSAMPYEQYF	TRBV11-3	TRBJ2-7
CASSFNYEQYF	TRBV7-2	TRBJ2-7
CASREIGRRAEAFF	TRBV27	TRBJ1-1
CAWSGGGYGYTF	TRBV30	TRBJ1-2
CASSRPNRSPRTEAFF	TRBV18	TRBJ1-1
CASSEDRGWGGYTF	TRBV6-1	TRBJ1-2
CASNLPRGGIEPQHF	TRBV28	TRBJ1-5
CASTSRQGAYTGELFF	TRBV28	TRBJ2-2
CASSLSMGGVGIQYF	TRBV13	TRBJ2-4
CASSLGLGTGELFF	TRBV11-1	TRBJ2-2
CASSEGGGASSPLHF	TRBV6-1	TRBJ1-6
CASRGTGGRTDTQYF	TRBV2	TRBJ2-3
CASSLGTDSNQPQHF	TRBV18	TRBJ1-5
CASSLLAPYNEQFF	TRBV28	TRBJ2-1
CATSRGDRFSTDTQYF	TRBV15	TRBJ2-3
CASSPNPLNPGYGYTF	TRBV18	TRBJ1-2
CASSQGQTAGELFF	TRBV5-1	TRBJ2-2
CASSEDGGSYNSPLHF	TRBV5-1	TRBJ1-6
CASSGQPGGTGELFF	TRBV9	TRBJ2-2
CASSPPSGRYNEQFF	TRBV7-9	TRBJ2-1
CASSESAGWGTDTQYF	TRBV9	TRBJ2-3
CATSRDRVSNEQFF	TRBV15	TRBJ2-1
CAWSTTGGWQPQHF	TRBV30	TRBJ1-5
CASSTRGLAGGSSYNEQFF	TRBV7-2	TRBJ2-1
CASSLGQGAKTF	TRBV28	TRBJ1-2
CASSVGGDGRVEQFF	TRBV9	TRBJ2-1
CASSEVTLLTEAFF	TRBV6-1	TRBJ1-1
CASSGGAGANVLTF	TRBV5-1	TRBJ2-6
CASSLRDKSFTEAFF	TRBV7-9	TRBJ1-1
CASSEGGSQANYGYTF	TRBV6-1	TRBJ1-2
CASSLNSISPLHF	TRBV11-3	TRBJ1-6
CASSERESDEQFF	TRBV6-1	TRBJ2-1
CASTPSGRPGEKLFF	TRBV6-5	TRBJ1-4
CASSQIPGQPRTGELFF	TRBV4-2	TRBJ2-2
CASSLGYWGETTYNEQFF	TRBV7-6	TRBJ2-1
CASSGGGSGANVLTF	TRBV28	TRBJ2-6